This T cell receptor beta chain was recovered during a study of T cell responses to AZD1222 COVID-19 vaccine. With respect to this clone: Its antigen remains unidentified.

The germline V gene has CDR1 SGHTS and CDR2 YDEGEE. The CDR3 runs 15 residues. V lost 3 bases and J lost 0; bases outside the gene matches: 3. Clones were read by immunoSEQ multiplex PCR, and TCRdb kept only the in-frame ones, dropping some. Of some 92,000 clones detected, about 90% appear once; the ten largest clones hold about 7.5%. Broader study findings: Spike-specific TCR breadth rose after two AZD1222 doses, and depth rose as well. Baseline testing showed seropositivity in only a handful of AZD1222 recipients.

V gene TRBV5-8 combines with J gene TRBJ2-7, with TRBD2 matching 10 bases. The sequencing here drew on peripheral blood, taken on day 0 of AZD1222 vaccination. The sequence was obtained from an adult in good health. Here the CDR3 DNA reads TGTGCCAGCAGCTCCGGGACTAGCGTCTCCTACGAGCAGTACTTC. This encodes CASSSGTSVSYEQYF.